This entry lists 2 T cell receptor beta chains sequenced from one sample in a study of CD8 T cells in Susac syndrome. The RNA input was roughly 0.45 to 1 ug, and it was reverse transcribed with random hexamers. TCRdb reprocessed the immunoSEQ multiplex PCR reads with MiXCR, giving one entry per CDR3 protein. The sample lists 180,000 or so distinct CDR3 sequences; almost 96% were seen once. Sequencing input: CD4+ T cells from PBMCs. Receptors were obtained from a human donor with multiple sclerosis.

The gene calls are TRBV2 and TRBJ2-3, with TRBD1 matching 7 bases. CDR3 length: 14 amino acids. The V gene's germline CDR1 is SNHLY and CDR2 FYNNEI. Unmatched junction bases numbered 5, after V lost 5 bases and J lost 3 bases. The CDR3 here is CASSSGTATDTQYF. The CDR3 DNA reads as TGTGCCAGCAGTTCCGGGACAGCTACAGATACGCAGTATTTT.

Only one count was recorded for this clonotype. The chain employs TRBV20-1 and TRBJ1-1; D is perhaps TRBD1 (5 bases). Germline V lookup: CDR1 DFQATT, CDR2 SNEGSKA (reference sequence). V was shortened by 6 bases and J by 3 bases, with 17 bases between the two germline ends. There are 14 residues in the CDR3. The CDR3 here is CSAEDGGGDTEAFF. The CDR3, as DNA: TGCAGTGCGGAGGACGGGGGAGGGGACACTGAAGCTTTCTTT.